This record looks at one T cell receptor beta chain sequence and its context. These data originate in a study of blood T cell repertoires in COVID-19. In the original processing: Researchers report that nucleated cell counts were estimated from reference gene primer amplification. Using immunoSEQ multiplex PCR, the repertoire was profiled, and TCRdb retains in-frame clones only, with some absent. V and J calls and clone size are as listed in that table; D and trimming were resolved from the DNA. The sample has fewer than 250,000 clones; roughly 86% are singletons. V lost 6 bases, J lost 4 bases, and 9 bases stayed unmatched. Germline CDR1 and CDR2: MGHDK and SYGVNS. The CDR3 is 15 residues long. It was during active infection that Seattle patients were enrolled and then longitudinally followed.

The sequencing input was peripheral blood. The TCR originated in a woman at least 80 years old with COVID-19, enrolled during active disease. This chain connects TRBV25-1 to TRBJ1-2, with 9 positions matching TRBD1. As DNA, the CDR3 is TGTGCCAGCAGCGACAGGGGGGGGGTCGGCTATGGCTACACCTTC. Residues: CASSDRGGVGYGYTF.